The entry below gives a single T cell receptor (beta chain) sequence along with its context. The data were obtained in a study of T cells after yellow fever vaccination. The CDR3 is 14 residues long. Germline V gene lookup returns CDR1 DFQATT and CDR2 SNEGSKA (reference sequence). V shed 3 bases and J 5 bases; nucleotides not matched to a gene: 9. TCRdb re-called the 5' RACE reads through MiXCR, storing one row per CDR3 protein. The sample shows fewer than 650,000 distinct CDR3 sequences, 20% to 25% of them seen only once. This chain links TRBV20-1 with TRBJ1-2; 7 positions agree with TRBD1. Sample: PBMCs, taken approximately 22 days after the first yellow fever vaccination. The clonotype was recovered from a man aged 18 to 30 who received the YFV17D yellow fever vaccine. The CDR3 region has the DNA TGCAGTGCTAGTAGTTCCAGGGGGAAGTATGGCTACACCTTC. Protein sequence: CSASSSRGKYGYTF.